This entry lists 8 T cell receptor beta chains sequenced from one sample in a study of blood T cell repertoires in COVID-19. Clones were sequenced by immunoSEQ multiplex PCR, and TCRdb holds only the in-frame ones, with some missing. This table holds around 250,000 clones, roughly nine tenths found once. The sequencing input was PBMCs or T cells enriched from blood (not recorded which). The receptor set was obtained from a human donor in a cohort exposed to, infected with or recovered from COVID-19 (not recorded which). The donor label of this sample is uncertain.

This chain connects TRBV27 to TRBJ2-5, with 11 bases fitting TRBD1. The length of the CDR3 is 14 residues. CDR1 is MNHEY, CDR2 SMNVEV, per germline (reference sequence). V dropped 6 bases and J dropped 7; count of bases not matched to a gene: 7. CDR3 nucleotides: TGTGCCAGCAGCCCCTCCGGGACAGGGGGGACCCAGTACTTC. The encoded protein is CASSPSGTGGTQYF.

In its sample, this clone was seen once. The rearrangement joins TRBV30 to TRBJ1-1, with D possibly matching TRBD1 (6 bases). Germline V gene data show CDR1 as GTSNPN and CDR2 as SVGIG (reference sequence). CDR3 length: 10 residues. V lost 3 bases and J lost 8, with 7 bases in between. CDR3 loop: CAWRDSEAFF. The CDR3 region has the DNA TGTGCCTGGAGGGACAGCGAAGCTTTCTTT.

The DNA of the CDR3 is TGTGCCAGCAGTTACTACGGTCAGCCCCAGCATTTT. It translates to CASSYYGQPQHF. The chain uses TRBV6-2 or TRBV6-3 and TRBJ1-5; D is unresolved. The CDR3 loop spans 12 amino acids. Trimming took off 1 base at V and 6 bases at J, with 4 bases between the two ends. Germline CDR1 MNHEY, CDR2 SVGEGT.

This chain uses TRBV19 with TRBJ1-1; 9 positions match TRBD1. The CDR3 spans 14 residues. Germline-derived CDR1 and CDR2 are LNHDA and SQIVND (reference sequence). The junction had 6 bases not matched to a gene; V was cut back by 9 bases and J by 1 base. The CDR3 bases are TGTGCCAGCGGACAGGGGAGGGGGAACACTGAAGCTTTCTTT. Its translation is CASGQGRGNTEAFF.

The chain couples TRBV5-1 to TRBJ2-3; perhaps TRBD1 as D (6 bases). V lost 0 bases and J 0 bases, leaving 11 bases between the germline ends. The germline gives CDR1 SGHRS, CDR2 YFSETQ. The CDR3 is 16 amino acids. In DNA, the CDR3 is TGCGCCAGCAGCTTGGTGGTTACAGGGAGCACAGATACGCAGTATTTT. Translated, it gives CASSLVVTGSTDTQYF.

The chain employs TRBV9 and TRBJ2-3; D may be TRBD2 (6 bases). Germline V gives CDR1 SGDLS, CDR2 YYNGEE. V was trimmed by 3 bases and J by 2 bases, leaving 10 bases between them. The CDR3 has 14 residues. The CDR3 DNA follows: TGTGCCAGCAGCGGGGCGGGATACACAGATACGCAGTATTTT. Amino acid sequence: CASSGAGYTDTQYF. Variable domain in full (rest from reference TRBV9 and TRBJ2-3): DSGVTQTPKHLITATGQRVTLRCSPRSGDLSVYWYQQSLDQGLQFLIQYYNGEERAKGNILERFSAQQFPDLHSELNLSSLELGDSALYFCASSGAGYTDTQYFGPGTRLTVL.

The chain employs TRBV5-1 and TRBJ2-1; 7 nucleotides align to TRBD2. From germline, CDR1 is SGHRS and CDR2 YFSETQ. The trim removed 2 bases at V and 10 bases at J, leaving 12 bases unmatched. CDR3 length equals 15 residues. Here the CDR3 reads CASSFRLADFREQFF. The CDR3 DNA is TGCGCCAGCAGCTTTCGGCTAGCGGATTTTAGGGAGCAGTTCTTC.

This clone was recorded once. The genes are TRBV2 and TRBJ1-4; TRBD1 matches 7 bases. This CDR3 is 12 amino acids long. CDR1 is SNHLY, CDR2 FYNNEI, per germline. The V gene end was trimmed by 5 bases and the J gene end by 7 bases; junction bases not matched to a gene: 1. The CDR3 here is CASSRTGEKLFF. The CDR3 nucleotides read TGTGCCAGCAGTAGGACAGGTGAAAAACTGTTTTTT.